This T cell receptor beta chain originates from a study of CD8 T cells in Susac syndrome. About the research overall: Intravenous immunoglobulin alone or corticosteroids were being given to patients with Susac syndrome at blood draw, unless they were therapy-naive.

An input of roughly 0.5 to 1 ug of RNA was subjected to reverse transcription using random hexamers. Amplification of the TCR beta CDR3 was carried out by immunoSEQ multiplex PCR, which spanned a total of 54 Vbeta and 13 Jbeta segments. A single record per CDR3 protein comes from TCRdb applying MiXCR to the immunoSEQ multiplex PCR reads. The table records about 240,000 distinct CDR3 sequences, almost 97% of them present only once. This CDR3 spans 14 amino acids. Germline V gene lookup returns CDR1 SNHLY and CDR2 FYNNEI. Trimming pared 6 bases from V and 6 bases from J, leaving 18 bases between. The origin of this receptor is a human donor with Susac syndrome. The sample was CD4+ T cells from PBMCs. V gene TRBV2 combines with J gene TRBJ2-7, with a tentative D call TRBD2 (6 bases). CDR3 nucleotide sequence: TGTGCCAGCAGAGACGAGCTACTAGCTGGCGAGCAGTACTTC. Translating it yields CASRDELLAGEQYF.